The subject of this entry is one TCR beta chain. Its specificity is unknown. Healthy adults negative for HIV, lacking recent acute infections or vaccinations, served as donors. The data were taken from a study of shared clonotypes between healthy human individuals. Study outcomes and limitations: Generally, naive subsets came out with larger estimated richness than memory subsets. Clonotype sharing among donors was thought likely to change with sequencing depth.

The V gene lost 4 bases and the J gene lost 4 bases, with 12 bases spanning the gap. CDR3 size: 13 residues. The germline V gene encodes CDR1 SGHKS and CDR2 YYEKEE (reference sequence). This table comes from immunoSEQ multiplex PCR, and its TCRdb copy is limited to in-frame clones, with some not included. Of roughly 2,300,000 clones in the sample, about 90% are singletons; the top ten hold around 0.35%. The sample consisted of naive CD4+ T cells from PBMCs. Subset meaning: CD45RA+ positively selected. The V and J genes are TRBV5-5 and TRBJ2-7; D remains ambiguous. This sequence was found in a young man in good health. Some clones in this sample may be carry-over from other donors' samples. The DNA for the CDR3 is TGTGCCAGCAGCCGAAGTTGGAGTTACGAGCAGTACTTC. Its translation: CASSRSWSYEQYF. Combining the CDR3 with reference TRBV5-5 and TRBJ2-7 gives the whole variable domain DAGVTQSPTHLIKTRGQQVTLRCSPISGHKSVSWYQQVLGQGPQFIFQYYEKEERGRGNFPDRFSARQFPNYSSELNVNALLLGDSALYLCASSRSWSYEQYFGPGTRLTVT.